This T cell receptor beta chain comes out of a study of T cell changes during pregnancy in multiple sclerosis. Germline loops: CDR1 SGHVS, CDR2 FQNEAQ. Trimming took off 5 bases at V and 2 bases at J, with 19 bases between the two ends. The CDR3 spans 17 residues. Clones were read by immunoSEQ multiplex PCR, and TCRdb kept only the in-frame ones, dropping some. The sample lists about 35,000 clones, 93% seen once, with over 0.4% in the top ten. The rearrangement uses TRBV7-8 and TRBJ1-3, with D maybe TRBD1 (5 bases). The sequencing used CD4+ T cells from peripheral blood mononuclear cells, collected in the first trimester of pregnancy. This receptor was identified in a female donor with multiple sclerosis, enrolled in a pregnancy study. Here the CDR3 reads CASSLTVFPLPGNTIYF. As DNA, the CDR3 is TGTGCCAGCAGCCTGACAGTTTTCCCCCTCCCTGGAAACACCATATATTTT.